This passage covers 10 T cell receptor beta chains from one sample sequenced in a study of human T cells and chemical hapten exposure. TCRdb passed the RACE reads through MiXCR, listing each CDR3 protein once. The repertoire consists of around 99,000 distinct CDR3 sequences, with 9.5% to 15% occurring once and the leading ten covering approximately 2%. Time point given: patch test 1, 2 weeks after DPC sensitization. The treatment here: therapeutic diphenylcyclopropenone sensitization with weekly scalp DPC. The sequences come from whole blood, collected in connection with sensitization to the hapten diphenylcyclopropenone (DPC). Source of these receptors: a woman in her thirties or forties with alopecia areata. Some clones in this sample may be carry-over from other donors' samples.

This clonotype has more than one count but fewer than ten. This chain links TRBV7-8 with TRBJ2-3; perhaps D is TRBD1 or TRBD2 (7 bases each). The CDR3 has 17 residues. V was cut by 2 bases and J by 2 bases, with 17 bases left in between. Germline V gene sequence: CDR1 SGHVS, CDR2 FQNEAQ. For the CDR3, the DNA is TGTGCCAGCAGCTTATTCCGACAGGGACTACTCACAGATACGCAGTATTTT. The encoded protein is CASSLFRQGLLTDTQYF.

The chain joins TRBV29-1 to TRBJ1-1; no clear D gene. Trimming left V 0 bases short and J 10 bases short, with 15 bases between. Germline CDR1 reads SQVTM; CDR2 reads ANQGSEA. The CDR3 totals 13 residues. CDR3 residues: CSVEDRGTLGAFF. In nucleotides, the CDR3 is TGCAGCGTTGAAGATCGGGGAACCCTGGGAGCTTTCTTT.

This clonotype was recorded at least ten times. The chain combines TRBV7-3 with TRBJ1-2; weak D call: TRBD1 (5 bases). The CDR3 covers 13 residues. V gave up 2 bases and J gave up 4 bases, with 8 bases separating them. The germline CDR1 and CDR2 sequences are SGHTA and FQGTGA. This CDR3 reads CASSLGQGYGYTF. In DNA, the CDR3 is TGTGCCAGCAGCTTAGGGCAGGGCTATGGCTACACCTTC.

This clonotype was seen ten or more times. The gene calls are TRBV5-1 and TRBJ1-5; a possible D gene is TRBD1 (5 bases). Trimming left V 0 bases short and J 5 bases short, with 9 bases between. Germline loops: CDR1 SGHRS, CDR2 YFSETQ. The CDR3 length is 14 residues. CDR3 region: CASSLEGEYQPQHF. The CDR3 DNA reads as TGCGCCAGCAGCTTGGAAGGGGAGTATCAGCCCCAGCATTTT.

This clonotype showed up just a few times. V is TRBV7-2 and J is TRBJ2-4; 10 bases line up with TRBD1. The V and J ends lost 3 bases and 0 bases, in that order; junction bases with no gene match: 2. This CDR3 is built from 16 residues. The germline gives CDR1 SGHTA, CDR2 FQGNSA. The CDR3 nucleotides are TGTGCCAGCAGCTTGACAGGGGGCCTAGCCAAAAACATTCAGTACTTC. Translation gives CASSLTGGLAKNIQYF.

Many counts were recorded for this clonotype. V is TRBV10-3 and J is TRBJ2-1; D is unresolved. The V gene's germline CDR1 is ENHRY and CDR2 SYGVKD. CDR3 length equals 16 residues. With 0 bases removed from V and 0 bases from J, the gap between germline ends came to 9 bases. CDR3 residues: CAISESAGRSYNEQFF. CDR3 nucleotide sequence: TGTGCCATCAGTGAGTCGGCAGGACGCTCCTACAATGAGCAGTTCTTC.

This rearrangement joins TRBV28 to TRBJ1-5; a weak D match, TRBD1 (5 bases). The CDR3 is 12 residues long. V was trimmed by 7 bases and J by 6 bases, leaving 10 bases between them. Germline lookup yields CDR1 MDHEN and CDR2 SYDVKM. The CDR3 is CASMGLGQPQHF. CDR3 nucleotide sequence: TGTGCCAGCATGGGGCTAGGTCAGCCCCAGCATTTT.

This clonotype was seen a few times. V gene TRBV2 combines with J gene TRBJ1-6, with TRBD1 matching 7 bases. Germline trimming cut 7 bases from V and 7 bases from J; bases unmatched to any gene: 7. Germline CDR1 is SNHLY and CDR2 is FYNNEI. The CDR3 covers 14 residues. CDR3 sequence reads: CASTWDSANSPLHF. The CDR3 DNA is TGTGCCAGCACCTGGGACAGCGCAAATTCACCCCTCCACTTT.

This clonotype was seen a handful of times. This sequence joins TRBV2 and TRBJ2-4; no clear D. Germline V gene data show CDR1 as SNHLY and CDR2 as FYNNEI. With 2 bases removed from V and 0 bases from J, the gap between germline ends came to 14 bases. This CDR3 is 17 amino acids long. The CDR3 protein is CASSETPSGIAKNIQYF. The CDR3 bases are TGTGCCAGCAGTGAAACCCCGTCGGGTATAGCCAAAAACATTCAGTACTTC.

Only a few counts were recorded for this clonotype. The chain employs TRBV7-3 and TRBJ2-2; 7 bases fit TRBD1. CDR3 length equals 16 residues. Germline CDR1 reads SGHTA; CDR2 reads FQGTGA. After removal of 5 bases from V and 4 bases from J, the junction contained 10 bases not matched to a gene. Here the CDR3 reads CASSLTGAQVTGELFF. The CDR3, as DNA: TGTGCCAGCAGCCTCACAGGGGCTCAGGTCACCGGGGAGCTGTTTTTT.